This is a list of T cell receptor beta chains from one sample in a study of T-cell memory formation after mild COVID-19. TCRdb used MiXCR to reprocess the 5' RACE reads, holding one entry per CDR3 protein. This sample has a few hundred thousand distinct CDR3 sequences, with approximately 9% found just once. Sequenced sample: PBMCs or a T cell subset sorted from them (not recorded which). These receptors all stem from a man younger than 35 who had mild COVID-19 (a few samples of this study predate the infection). Cell type and time point are not known. The CDR3 runs from the conserved cysteine through the conserved F or W. D genes are given only for firm matches. Where a row states a size, it is once, few, many or the class of an expanded clone; other rows omit it.

d_gene	v_gene	j_gene	abundance	CDR3nt	CDR3aa
TRBD2	TRBV5-1	TRBJ2-1	few	TGCGCCAGCAGCTTGGAAGCTAGCGGGGCCAATGAGCAGTTCTTC	CASSLEASGANEQFF
-	TRBV6-1	TRBJ1-4	-	TGTGCCATCGCCGGGATTCGGAATGAAAAACTGTTTTTT	CAIAGIRNEKLFF
-	TRBV4-3	TRBJ2-3	-	TGCGCCAGCAGCCAAATCAGGGGTGCAGATACGCAGTATTTT	CASSQIRGADTQYF
TRBD2	TRBV4-1	TRBJ2-1	-	TGCGCCAGCTTTTTCACGTGGACTAGCGTCGGGGATGAGCAGTTCTTC	CASFFTWTSVGDEQFF
-	TRBV10-3	TRBJ2-1	-	TGTGCCATCAACCCCGGGGGCTACAATGAGCAGTTCTTC	CAINPGGYNEQFF
-	TRBV7-2	TRBJ2-3	many	TGTGCCAGCAGCCTCGCCCTCACCCCGCAGTATTTT	CASSLALTPQYF
-	TRBV4-3	TRBJ1-6	few	TGCGCCAGCAGCCCGATGGAGTATAATTCACCCCTCCACTTT	CASSPMEYNSPLHF
TRBD2	TRBV7-2	TRBJ2-1	few	TGTGCCAGCAGCGATCCGGGACTAGCGAATGAGCAGTTCTTC	CASSDPGLANEQFF
-	TRBV6-2/TRBV6-3	TRBJ1-2	few	TGTGCCAGCAGATACTACAGGACGGAAGGCTACACCTTC	CASRYYRTEGYTF
TRBD2	TRBV12-3/TRBV12-4	TRBJ2-7	few	TGTGCCAGCAGGTCCGGGACTAGCGGACACTCCTACGAGCAGTACTTC	CASRSGTSGHSYEQYF
TRBD1	TRBV7-2	TRBJ1-1	few	TGTGCCAGCAGCTTTCCGACAGGGGCGAACACTGAAGCTTTCTTT	CASSFPTGANTEAFF
-	TRBV4-3	TRBJ2-7	few	TGCGCCAGCAGCCTTACAGTTCAATACGAGCAGTACTTC	CASSLTVQYEQYF
-	TRBV5-1	TRBJ2-6	-	TGCGCCAGCAGCTTGGGCCAATCTGGGGCCAACGTCCTGACTTTC	CASSLGQSGANVLTF
-	TRBV5-1	TRBJ2-7	many	TGCGCCAGCAGCCGGGGAATCACCTACGAGCAGTACTTC	CASSRGITYEQYF
TRBD2	TRBV29-1	TRBJ2-3	few	TGCAGCGACTTCGCGGGGGGGAGGTTAGATACGCAGTATTTT	CSDFAGGRLDTQYF
-	TRBV7-2	TRBJ1-4	few	TGTGCCAGCAGCCCCGACAGTAACAATGAAAAACTGTTTTTT	CASSPDSNNEKLFF
TRBD1	TRBV7-2	TRBJ1-5	-	TGTGCCAGCTCCCGGGACAGGGGAAATCAGCCCCAGCATTTT	CASSRDRGNQPQHF
TRBD2	TRBV11-1	TRBJ2-5	few	TGTGCCAGCAGCTCACGGACTAGCGAGCTGGCCGAGACCCAGTACTTC	CASSSRTSELAETQYF
-	TRBV7-2	TRBJ2-5	many	TGTGCCAGCAGCTTTCCCAGGACCCAAGAGACCCAGTACTTC	CASSFPRTQETQYF
-	TRBV4-1	TRBJ1-4	few	TGCGCCAGCAGCCAAGTCAGGGTGAGGGAAAAACTGTTTTTT	CASSQVRVREKLFF
TRBD1	TRBV12-3/TRBV12-4	TRBJ1-2	few	TGTGCCAGCAGTTTAGGGCAGGGGGCTAAGGGAATCTATGGCTACACCTTC	CASSLGQGAKGIYGYTF
TRBD2	TRBV5-1	TRBJ2-5	few	TGCGCCAGCAGCTCATCTAGCGGGAAGGGGGAGACCCAGTACTTC	CASSSSSGKGETQYF